What follows are 8 T cell receptor beta chains derived from one specimen sequenced in a study of T cells in women clearing cervical HPV infection. Only in-frame clones appear in the TCRdb table, and some are missing; sequencing was by immunoSEQ multiplex PCR. This table holds roughly 20,000 clones. Sequenced material: blood buffy coat. Every receptor here comes from a woman aged 18-70 years with a cervical HPV16 infection that either progressed to CIN3+ or cleared (not recorded which).

As for this clone: The sequenced fragment ends 3 residues before the CDR3 boundary, so the rest is inferred from the germline J gene. The chain recombines TRBV28 with TRBJ2-7; D unclear. With 6 bases removed from V and 6 bases from J, the gap between germline ends came to 12 bases. The CDR3 covers 12 residues. CDR1 is MDHEN, CDR2 SYDVKM, per germline. The CDR3 sequence: CASSSSSGEQYF. The CDR3 DNA, read in part, is TGTGCCAGCAGCTCCTCCTCGGGCGAG.

About this clone: The read ends 3 residues before the CDR3 terminus; that terminus is restored from the germline J gene. The rearrangement links TRBV2 to TRBJ2-1; D uncertain. This CDR3 contains 15 residues. V was trimmed by 7 bases and J by 0 bases, leaving 13 bases between them. CDR1 and CDR2 from the germline V gene are SNHLY and FYNNEI. The CDR3 DNA, read in part, is TGTGCCAGCACTTACTCCGAAGCCTCCTACAATGAG. It is translated as CASTYSEASYNE. The CDR3, in full, reads CASTYSEASYNEQFF.

Points on this clone: The read ends 3 residues before the CDR3 terminus; that terminus is restored from the germline J gene. This chain joins TRBV5-1 and TRBJ2-7; 7 bases align to TRBD1. V dropped 2 bases and J dropped 6; count of bases not matched to a gene: 5. CDR1 and CDR2 from the germline V gene are SGHRS and YFSETQ. The CDR3 contains 13 residues. CDR3 bases read: TGCGCCAGCAGCTTAACAGGGGAGCGCGAG. This translates into CASSLTGERE. The complete CDR3 reads CASSLTGEREQYF.

As concerns this clone: The observed sequence ends 3 residues before the CDR3 terminus, with the missing tail filled in from the germline J gene. The chain is built from TRBV7-9 and TRBJ2-2; D call uncertain. Trimming pared 4 bases from V and 5 bases from J, leaving 8 bases between. Germline V gives CDR1 SEHNR, CDR2 FQNEAQ (reference sequence). This CDR3 spans 13 amino acids. The part of the CDR3 DNA that was read is TGTGCCAGCAGCTACCTAGGTACCGGGGAG. Amino acid sequence: CASSYLGTGE. The whole CDR3 is CASSYLGTGELFF.

Note on this clone: The sequence runs out 3 residues before the end of the CDR3; the remainder is reconstructed from the germline J gene. The gene calls are TRBV23-1 and TRBJ2-1, with TRBD1 as a possible D gene (7 bases). TRBV23-1 falls under the ORF class, with uncertain function. The length of the CDR3 is 17 residues. The ends were cut back, 3 bases at V and 3 bases at J, with 18 bases in the middle. The CDR3 spells CASSHSRQGGFYNEQFF. The CDR3 DNA, read in part, is TGCGCCAGCAGTCACTCACGACAGGGAGGTTTCTACAATGAG.

Worth noting for this clone: The read is 3 residues too short to cover the CDR3 end, so that end is filled in from the germline J gene. The chain employs TRBV5-1 and TRBJ1-4, with 10 nucleotides matching TRBD1. Germline CDR1 reads SGHRS; CDR2 reads YFSETQ. The CDR3 runs 14 residues. V shed 4 bases, J shed 5 bases, and the junction held 2 bases outside the gene matches. The CDR3 DNA, read in part, is TGCGCCAGCAGCGGGGACAGGGGAAATGAAAAA. Residues: CASSGDRGNEK. The entire CDR3 sequence reads CASSGDRGNEKLFF.

Concerning this clone itself: The read terminates 3 residues before the CDR3 end, so the remaining end is supplied by the germline J gene. V usage is TRBV19 and J usage is TRBJ1-2, with TRBD1 identical over 10 bases. The CDR3 consists of 16 residues. Germline-derived CDR1 and CDR2 are LNHDA and SQIVND (reference sequence). CDR3: CASSKGQGIHGDTYTF. The sequenced part of the CDR3 DNA is TGTGCCAGTAGTAAGGGACAGGGGATCCACGGAGATACC.

A remark on this clone: The read comes to an end 3 residues before the CDR3 does, leaving the germline J gene to fill in the end. The gene calls are TRBV5-6 and TRBJ1-1; perhaps TRBD1 as D (6 bases). Trimming cost V 3 bases and J 3 bases, with 12 bases left between them. The CDR3 has 14 amino acids. Germline lookup yields CDR1 SGHDT and CDR2 YYEEEE. The CDR3 here is CASSYGGADTEAFF. The CDR3 bases that were read are TGTGCCAGCAGCTACGGGGGGGCGGACACTGAA.